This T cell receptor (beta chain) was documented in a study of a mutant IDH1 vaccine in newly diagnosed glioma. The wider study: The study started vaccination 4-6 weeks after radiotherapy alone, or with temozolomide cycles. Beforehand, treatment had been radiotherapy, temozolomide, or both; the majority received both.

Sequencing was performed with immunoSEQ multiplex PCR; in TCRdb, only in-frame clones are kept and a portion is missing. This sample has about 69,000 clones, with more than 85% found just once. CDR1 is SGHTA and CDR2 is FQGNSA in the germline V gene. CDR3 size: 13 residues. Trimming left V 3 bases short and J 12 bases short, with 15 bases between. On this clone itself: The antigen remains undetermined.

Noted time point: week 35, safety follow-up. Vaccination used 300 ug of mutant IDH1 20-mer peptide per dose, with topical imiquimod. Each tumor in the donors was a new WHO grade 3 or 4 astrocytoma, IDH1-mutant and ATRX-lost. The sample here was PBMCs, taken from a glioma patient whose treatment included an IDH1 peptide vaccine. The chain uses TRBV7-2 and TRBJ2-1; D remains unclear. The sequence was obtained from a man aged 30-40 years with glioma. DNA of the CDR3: TGTGCCAGCAGCTTCCTAATAGAAGGTTCGCAGTTCTTC. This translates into CASSFLIEGSQFF.